The 28 T cell receptor beta chains listed next were all sequenced from one sample in a study of CD8+CD57+ T cells in acquired aplastic anemia. Researchers used genomic DNA as the template to profile TCR beta VDJ and CDR3. TCRdb used MiXCR to reprocess the reads, holding one entry per CDR3 protein. Of fewer than 200,000 distinct CDR3 sequences listed, just under 45% were seen once; the top ten hold 0.85% to 1.3%. Sequenced input: sorted CD4+, CD8+, or CD8+CD57+ T cells (not recorded which) from PBMCs. The origin of the receptors is a human donor in good health.

With regard to this clonotype: This sequence may be a read error, since a much larger clone differs from it by one base. V and J are TRBV7-6 and TRBJ2-5, with 11 nucleotides matching TRBD2. The germline gives CDR1 SGHVS, CDR2 FNYEAQ. The CDR3 covers 14 residues. With V trimmed by 6 bases and J by 9 bases, 9 bases remained unmatched. CDR3: CASSPSGGKEAQYF. CDR3 DNA sequence: TGTGCCAGCAGTCCTAGCGGGGGGAAGGAGGCCCAGTACTTC.

The chain is built from TRBV15 and TRBJ2-5; 9 nucleotides align to TRBD1. V dropped 6 bases and J dropped 3; count of bases not matched to a gene: 5. The CDR3 is made up of 14 amino acids. Germline V gives CDR1 LNHNV, CDR2 YYDKDF (reference sequence). The CDR3 DNA sequence: TGTGCCACCAGGGACAGGGGAGGGGAAGAGACCCAGTACTTC. Protein: CATRDRGGEETQYF.

The V call is TRBV2, the J call TRBJ1-2; a weak D match, TRBD1 (5 bases). V was pared by 4 bases and J by 8 bases, with 11 bases between. The CDR3 runs 12 residues. The germline V gene has CDR1 SNHLY and CDR2 FYNNEI. As DNA, the CDR3 is TGTGCCAGCAGTGTCGGAGGGGACGGCTACACCTTC. Amino acids: CASSVGGDGYTF. The full variable domain, its missing parts supplied by reference TRBV2 and TRBJ1-2, is EPEVTQTPSHQVTQMGQEVILRCVPISNHLYFYWYRQILGQKVEFLVSFYNNEISEKSEIFDDQFSVERPDGSNFTLKIRSTKLEDSAMYFCASSVGGDGYTFGSGTRLTVV.

The chain combines TRBV10-3 with TRBJ1-2; the D is unclear. The length of the CDR3 is 13 residues. Trimming cost V 4 bases and J 5 bases, with 11 bases left between them. CDR1 ENHRY and CDR2 SYGVKD come from the germline V gene. The CDR3 nucleotides are TGTGCCATCAGTGGGACTAGCGGGTATGGCTACACCTTC. Its protein product is CAISGTSGYGYTF.

CDR3 amino acids: CASSRDVGNSPLHF. The CDR3 DNA sequence: TGTGCCAGCTCACGGGATGTTGGAAATTCACCCCTCCACTTT. V gene TRBV18 combines with J gene TRBJ1-6; unclear D gene. The CDR3 runs 14 residues. Deletions cut 4 bases from V and 7 bases from J, with 11 bases between. CDR1 is KGHSH and CDR2 is LQKENI in the germline V gene.

As concerns this clonotype: At one boundary the junction diverges from the germline segment, which might be a read error. V is TRBV15 and J is TRBJ2-1; 9 nucleotides line up with TRBD1. Germline lookup yields CDR1 LNHNV and CDR2 YYDKDF (reference sequence). CDR3 length: 15 residues. The CDR3 loop is CATSRGGQGNNQQFF. Here the CDR3 DNA reads TGTGCCACCAGCAGGGGGGGACAGGGCAACAATCAGCAGTTCTTC.

CDR3 sequence: CASSPMTSSSTDTQYF. CDR3 nucleotide sequence: TGTGCCAGCTCACCAATGACTAGCAGTAGCACAGATACGCAGTATTTT. V gene TRBV18 combines with J gene TRBJ2-3; 7 bases match TRBD2. In germline, CDR1 is KGHSH, CDR2 LQKENI. Trimming cost V 2 bases and J 0 bases; bases outside gene matches: 5. The CDR3 has 16 amino acids.

Points on this clonotype: At one end, the junction sequence differs from germline, possibly due to a read error. The rearrangement joins TRBV15 to TRBJ1-1; 7 nucleotides line up with TRBD1. The CDR3 runs 11 residues. CDR1 and CDR2 from the germline V gene are LNHNV and YYDKDF (reference sequence). Here the CDR3 DNA reads TGTGCCACCAGCTCCGGACCGGGACAGCGATTT. It codes for CATSSGPGQRF.

This clonotype was detected only a few times. This may come from a read error, since a much larger clone is one base off. The CDR3: CASSQQSQITDTQYF. In DNA, the CDR3 is TGTGCCAGCAGCCAACAGAGCCAAATCACAGATACGCAGTATTTT. The chain is built from TRBV11-1 and TRBJ2-3; D unresolved. Per germline, CDR1 SGHAT and CDR2 FQDESV (reference sequence). The ends were cut back, 5 bases at V and 2 bases at J, with 14 bases in the middle. The CDR3 spans 15 residues.

A single count supports this clonotype. This may arise from a read error, as a much more abundant clone is one base away. The chain carries TRBV11-2 and TRBJ1-4; TRBD1 matches 7 bases. Germline values: CDR1 SGHAT, CDR2 FQNNGV. The CDR3 has 14 residues. Here the CDR3 DNA reads TGTGCCAGCGGCTTCGGGACAGTCGGTGAAAAACTGTTTTTT. Its translation: CASGFGTVGEKLFF.

Concerning this clonotype: This may be a read error: a much more frequent sequence differs by one nucleotide. The chain is built from TRBV30 and TRBJ2-5; D not resolved. Germline-derived CDR1 and CDR2 are GTSNPN and SVGIG (reference sequence). This CDR3 has 12 amino acids. The DNA of the CDR3 is TGTGCCTGGAGTCCTAGTTTGGAGACCCGGTACTTC. It specifies CAWSPSLETRYF.

This chain joins TRBV10-3 and TRBJ2-3; the D gene is possibly TRBD2 (6 bases). The CDR3 totals 14 residues. The germline V gene encodes CDR1 ENHRY and CDR2 SYGVKD. Trimming cost V 7 bases and J 0 bases, with 11 bases left between them. CDR3 DNA sequence: TGTGCCATCACACGGGACTTTAGCACAGATACGCAGTATTTT. Its protein product is CAITRDFSTDTQYF.

Note on this clonotype: Since the CDR3 does not end with the conserved phenylalanine or tryptophan, this likely comes from a read error. The rearrangement joins TRBV7-2 to TRBJ1-1, with D uncertain. CDR1 is SGHTA and CDR2 is FQGNSA in the germline V gene. CDR3 length: 13 residues. CDR3 protein: CAGSGYKNIEAFL. As DNA, the CDR3 is TGTGCCGGCAGCGGATACAAGAACATTGAAGCTTTCCTT.

The table lists this clonotype with a few counts. The CDR3 region has the DNA TGTGCCAGCTCACGGAACAGGGGGCGGAACACTGAAGCTTTCTTT. Translated, it gives CASSRNRGRNTEAFF. The gene calls are TRBV18 and TRBJ1-1; 9 nucleotides match TRBD1. Looked up from germline, CDR1 is KGHSH and CDR2 is LQKENI. CDR3 size: 15 residues. The ends lost 4 bases at V and 1 base at J; junction bases unmatched: 4.

This chain's CDR3 is CSALSSGTSYNEQFF. The CDR3 nucleotides are TGCAGTGCTCTGTCTAGCGGGACCTCCTACAATGAGCAGTTCTTC. J is TRBJ2-1 and V is TRBV20-1; 9 bases fit TRBD2. There are 15 residues in the CDR3. CDR1 is DFQATT and CDR2 is SNEGSKA in the germline V gene (reference sequence). The junction had 5 bases not matched to a gene; V was cut back by 5 bases and J by 0 bases.

This clonotype showed up many times. CDR3 nucleotide sequence: TGCAGTGCTAGAGTGACAGGGTACGCACCCCTCCACTTT. Protein sequence: CSARVTGYAPLHF. The chain has TRBV20-1 and TRBJ1-6; the match to TRBD1 covers 7 bases. This CDR3 contains 13 residues. The germline V gene has CDR1 DFQATT and CDR2 SNEGSKA (reference sequence). V lost 1 base and J lost 11; bases outside the gene matches: 5.

Notes on this clonotype: The junction differs from germline at one of its ends, possibly a read error. V gene TRBV25-1 combines with J gene TRBJ2-2, with 7 bases identical to TRBD1. Germline V gene lookup returns CDR1 MGHDK and CDR2 SYGVNS. The CDR3 runs to 16 residues. The CDR3 region is CASSAPGTELTGELFF. CDR3 DNA: TGTGCCAGCAGTGCTCCCGGGACAGAACTCACCGGGGAGCTGTTTTTC.

The chain is built from TRBV5-1 and TRBJ2-7; D perhaps matches TRBD2 (5 bases). There are 14 residues in the CDR3. Germline V lookup: CDR1 SGHRS, CDR2 YFSETQ. The ends were cut back, 0 bases at V and 4 bases at J, with 11 bases in the middle. Written as DNA, the CDR3 is TGCGCCAGCAGCTTGGAACCCTCGGGGTACGAGCAGTACTTC. It translates to CASSLEPSGYEQYF.

At least ten counts were recorded for this clonotype. The chain recombines TRBV19 with TRBJ1-2, with 7 nucleotides matching TRBD1. The V and J ends lost 3 bases and 5 bases, in that order; junction bases with no gene match: 9. The germline gives CDR1 LNHDA, CDR2 SQIVND (reference sequence). The CDR3 loop spans 15 amino acids. CDR3 sequence (DNA): TGTGCCAGTAGTATCCCCCACAGGGGAAGGTATGGCTACACCTTC. Its translation: CASSIPHRGRYGYTF. Full variable domain (rest looked up from reference TRBV19 and TRBJ1-2): DGGITQSPKYLFRKEGQNVTLSCEQNLNHDAMYWYRQDPGQGLRLIYYSQIVNDFQKGDIAEGYSVSREKKESFPLTVTSAQKNPTAFYLCASSIPHRGRYGYTFGSGTRLTVV.

This clonotype was seen repeatedly, ten times or more. The chain links TRBV6-1 to TRBJ1-3; D unresolved. The germline V gene has CDR1 MNHNS and CDR2 SASEGT. The CDR3 totals 14 residues. V lost 6 bases and J lost 0, with 9 bases in between. The CDR3 bases are TGTGCCAGCAGGGAGCCAAGCTCTGGAAACACCATATATTTT. Translated, it gives CASREPSSGNTIYF.

This clonotype appeared many times. The gene calls are TRBV18 and TRBJ2-7, with a tentative D call TRBD1 (6 bases). V lost 3 bases to trimming and J lost 0 bases, with 15 bases between them. Looked up from germline, CDR1 is KGHSH and CDR2 is LQKENI. CDR3 length equals 16 residues. The CDR3 spells CASSPLQGFGSYEQYF. The DNA of the CDR3 is TGTGCCAGCTCACCGCTACAGGGATTCGGCTCCTACGAGCAGTACTTC.

Turning to this clonotype: This may come from a read error, since a much larger clone is one base off. The chain is built from TRBV6-5 and TRBJ1-2; perhaps TRBD1 as D (5 bases). This CDR3 comprises 14 residues. Trimming cost V 4 bases and J 8 bases, with 17 bases left between them. Germline values: CDR1 MNHEY, CDR2 SVGAGI. CDR3 residues: CASSFGRGTGGYTF. The DNA for the CDR3 is TGTGCCAGCAGTTTCGGACGGGGGACGGGGGGCTACACCTTC.

Ten or more counts support this clonotype. The chain combines TRBV20-1 with TRBJ2-7; tentatively, D is TRBD1 (6 bases). Trimming removed 5 bases from V and 3 bases from J, with 20 bases in between. Germline-derived CDR1 and CDR2 are DFQATT and SNEGSKA (reference sequence). The CDR3 covers 15 residues. The CDR3 here is CSAFDRKAISYEQYF. The CDR3 nucleotides are TGCAGTGCTTTCGACAGGAAGGCCATCAGCTACGAGCAGTACTTC.

This clonotype was seen ten or more times. V is TRBV7-2 and J is TRBJ2-3; D assignment may be TRBD1 or TRBD2 (5 bases each). Germline-derived CDR1 and CDR2 are SGHTA and FQGNSA. The V end was cut by 4 bases, the J end by 5 bases, with 10 bases between. The CDR3 spans 13 residues. CDR3 region: CASSSQRGDTQYF. The CDR3 DNA reads as TGTGCCAGCAGCTCCCAGAGGGGAGATACGCAGTATTTT.

The chain has TRBV30 and TRBJ2-5; either TRBD1 or TRBD2 may fit D (5 bases each). CDR3 size: 13 residues. Trimming pared 4 bases from V and 5 bases from J, leaving 14 bases between. Germline V gene sequence: CDR1 GTSNPN, CDR2 SVGIG (reference sequence). As DNA, the CDR3 is TGTGCCTGGACGCATACTCGGGGCGAGACCCAGTACTTC. Translated: CAWTHTRGETQYF.

For the CDR3, the DNA is TGTGCCAGCAGCCGAGGGGAAGGGTCGTATGGTGAGACCCAGTACTTC. Protein sequence: CASSRGEGSYGETQYF. The V call is TRBV9, the J call TRBJ2-5; D assignment may be TRBD1 or TRBD2 (5 bases each). CDR1 is SGDLS and CDR2 is YYNGEE in the germline V gene. CDR3 size: 16 residues. Trimming took off 4 bases at V and 5 bases at J, with 21 bases between the two ends.

This CDR3 is CASSEGAGNQPQHF. CDR3 bases: TGTGCCAGCAGCGAGGGGGCTGGCAATCAGCCCCAGCATTTT. The chain recombines TRBV7-8 with TRBJ1-5; 7 positions agree with TRBD1. This CDR3 spans 14 amino acids. Germline V gene lookup returns CDR1 SGHVS and CDR2 FQNEAQ. V gave up 5 bases and J gave up 2 bases; unmatched junction bases: 3.

This clonotype has a count of ten or more. This chain joins TRBV20-1 and TRBJ2-5, with TRBD2 as a possible D gene (6 bases). Germline CDR1 DFQATT, CDR2 SNEGSKA (reference sequence). The CDR3 extends over 13 amino acids. Trimming shortened V by 1 base and J by 5 bases, and 11 bases separated the two germline ends. The DNA for the CDR3 is TGCAGTGCTAGAGTTCCAGGAGGGGAGACCCAGTACTTC. Amino acid sequence: CSARVPGGETQYF.